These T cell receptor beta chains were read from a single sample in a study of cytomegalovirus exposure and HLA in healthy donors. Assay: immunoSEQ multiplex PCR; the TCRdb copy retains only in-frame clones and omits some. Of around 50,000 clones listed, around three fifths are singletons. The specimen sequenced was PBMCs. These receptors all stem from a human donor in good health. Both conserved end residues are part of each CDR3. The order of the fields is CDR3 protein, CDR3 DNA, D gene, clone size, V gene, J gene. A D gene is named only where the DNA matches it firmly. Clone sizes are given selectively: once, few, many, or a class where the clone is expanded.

CDR3 protein: CASSFGQGNTEAFF
CDR3 DNA: TGCGCCAGCAGCTTTGGACAGGGGAACACTGAAGCTTTCTTT
D gene: TRBD1
clone size: few
V gene: TRBV5-1
J gene: TRBJ1-1

CDR3 protein: CASSHASTRTTDTQYF
CDR3 DNA: TGTGCCAGCAGCCATGCTAGCACCCGTACCACAGATACGCAGTATTTT
D gene: -
clone size: -
V gene: TRBV4-2
J gene: TRBJ2-3

CDR3 protein: CASSLVRGAEGSPLHF
CDR3 DNA: TGTGCCAGCAGCTTGGTCCGGGGGGCAGAAGGTTCACCCCTCCACTTT
D gene: -
clone size: -
V gene: TRBV7-9
J gene: TRBJ1-6

CDR3 protein: CASSQGQGSQYF
CDR3 DNA: TGTGCCAGCAGCCAAGGACAGGGATCCCAGTACTTC
D gene: TRBD1
clone size: -
V gene: TRBV2
J gene: TRBJ2-5

CDR3 protein: CASSDLSAGANVLTF
CDR3 DNA: TGTGCCAGCAGTGACCTCTCGGCTGGGGCCAACGTCCTGACTTTC
D gene: -
clone size: -
V gene: TRBV6-4
J gene: TRBJ2-6

CDR3 protein: CASSQEGRANYGYTF
CDR3 DNA: TGCGCCAGCAGCCAAGAGGGGCGAGCTAACTATGGCTACACCTTC
D gene: -
clone size: -
V gene: TRBV4-1
J gene: TRBJ1-2

CDR3 protein: CASNMRGMGNTEAFF
CDR3 DNA: TGCGCCAGCAACATGAGGGGGATGGGGAACACTGAAGCTTTCTTT
D gene: -
clone size: many
V gene: TRBV4-1
J gene: TRBJ1-1

CDR3 protein: CAWSELAGGEDTQYF
CDR3 DNA: TGTGCCTGGAGTGAGCTAGCGGGGGGAGAAGATACGCAGTATTTT
D gene: TRBD2
clone size: -
V gene: TRBV30
J gene: TRBJ2-3

CDR3 protein: CASSQVSAGGGNEQFF
CDR3 DNA: TGCGCCAGCAGCCAAGTCTCAGCGGGGGGGGGCAATGAGCAGTTCTTC
D gene: TRBD2
clone size: few
V gene: TRBV4-1
J gene: TRBJ2-1

CDR3 protein: CASTPDGNSGNTIYF
CDR3 DNA: TGTGCCAGCACCCCGGACGGGAACTCTGGAAACACCATATATTTT
D gene: -
clone size: -
V gene: TRBV7-2
J gene: TRBJ1-3

CDR3 protein: CASSPGPGLATDTQYF
CDR3 DNA: TGTGCCAGCAGCCCCGGGCCGGGACTAGCGACAGATACGCAGTATTTT
D gene: TRBD2
clone size: -
V gene: TRBV7-8
J gene: TRBJ2-3

CDR3 protein: CASSSSPGLAVSSSYNEQFF
CDR3 DNA: TGTGCCAGCAGCTCATCCCCGGGACTAGCGGTTTCTAGCTCCTACAATGAGCAGTTCTTC
D gene: TRBD2
clone size: few
V gene: TRBV13
J gene: TRBJ2-1

CDR3 protein: CSVGDRAGANVLTF
CDR3 DNA: TGCAGCGTTGGAGACAGGGCTGGGGCCAACGTCCTGACTTTC
D gene: TRBD1
clone size: -
V gene: TRBV29-1
J gene: TRBJ2-6

CDR3 protein: CASSLEGRVADTQYF
CDR3 DNA: TGTGCCAGCAGCTTAGAGGGCAGGGTTGCAGATACGCAGTATTTT
D gene: -
clone size: -
V gene: TRBV7-8
J gene: TRBJ2-3

CDR3 protein: CASTPPLRDRGGYEQFF
CDR3 DNA: TGTGCCAGCACCCCACCCCTCCGGGACAGGGGGGGATATGAGCAGTTCTTC
D gene: TRBD1
clone size: many
V gene: TRBV7-8
J gene: TRBJ2-1

CDR3 protein: CASSLTVPNEKLFF
CDR3 DNA: TGTGCCAGCAGTTTAACAGTCCCAAATGAAAAACTGTTTTTT
D gene: -
clone size: -
V gene: TRBV28
J gene: TRBJ1-4

CDR3 protein: CASSQGPRANGYTF
CDR3 DNA: TGCGCCAGCAGCCAAGGCCCCCGAGCCAATGGCTACACCTTC
D gene: -
clone size: -
V gene: TRBV4-1
J gene: TRBJ1-2

CDR3 protein: CASSDRGYSYGQYF
CDR3 DNA: TGTGCCAGCAGTGATCGGGGTTATTCCTACGGGCAGTACTTC
D gene: -
clone size: once
V gene: TRBV6-1
J gene: TRBJ2-7

CDR3 protein: CASSSASGTNPTNEKLFF
CDR3 DNA: TGTGCCAGCAGCTCCGCGTCAGGGACTAATCCAACTAATGAAAAACTGTTTTTT
D gene: -
clone size: -
V gene: TRBV7-9
J gene: TRBJ1-4

CDR3 protein: CASRIQGAGHQPQHF
CDR3 DNA: TGTGCCAGCAGGATACAGGGGGCTGGTCATCAGCCCCAGCATTTT
D gene: TRBD1
clone size: -
V gene: TRBV27
J gene: TRBJ1-5

CDR3 protein: CASSPAETGGLKLFF
CDR3 DNA: TGTGCCAGCAGCCCTGCCGAGACAGGGGGCCTAAAACTGTTTTTT
D gene: TRBD1
clone size: few
V gene: TRBV13
J gene: TRBJ1-4

CDR3 protein: CASSAQGASGNTIYF
CDR3 DNA: TGTGCCAGCAGTGCTCAGGGGGCTTCTGGAAACACCATATATTTT
D gene: TRBD1
clone size: -
V gene: TRBV6-1
J gene: TRBJ1-3

CDR3 protein: CASFSRGDEAFF
CDR3 DNA: TGCGCCAGCTTTTCAAGGGGCGATGAAGCTTTCTTT
D gene: -
clone size: -
V gene: TRBV5-1
J gene: TRBJ1-1

CDR3 protein: CASSQDRGQAYNEQFF
CDR3 DNA: TGTGCCAGCAGCCAAGATCGGGGACAAGCTTACAATGAGCAGTTCTTC
D gene: -
clone size: -
V gene: TRBV4-2
J gene: TRBJ2-1

CDR3 protein: CASSEGQGMIGELFF
CDR3 DNA: TGTGCCAGCAGTGAAGGGCAGGGAATGATCGGGGAGCTGTTTTTT
D gene: -
clone size: -
V gene: TRBV2
J gene: TRBJ2-2

CDR3 protein: CASSFSPSGANVLTF
CDR3 DNA: TGTGCCAGCAGTTTCTCCCCCTCTGGGGCCAACGTCCTGACTTTC
D gene: -
clone size: -
V gene: TRBV27
J gene: TRBJ2-6

CDR3 protein: CASSVDTGGWNGYTF
CDR3 DNA: TGTGCCAGCAGCGTAGACACAGGGGGCTGGAATGGCTACACCTTC
D gene: TRBD1
clone size: -
V gene: TRBV9
J gene: TRBJ1-2

CDR3 protein: CASSSEDSYTGELFF
CDR3 DNA: TGTGCCAGCAGCTCAGAAGACAGCTACACCGGGGAGCTGTTTTTT
D gene: -
clone size: -
V gene: TRBV7-9
J gene: TRBJ2-2

CDR3 protein: CASQRGGNNEQFF
CDR3 DNA: TGTGCCAGCCAGCGGGGGGGCAATAATGAGCAGTTCTTC
D gene: TRBD2
clone size: few
V gene: TRBV5-4
J gene: TRBJ2-1

CDR3 protein: CASSPVAGGFDNEQFF
CDR3 DNA: TGTGCCAGCAGCCCGGTAGCGGGGGGATTCGACAATGAGCAGTTCTTC
D gene: TRBD2
clone size: -
V gene: TRBV4-2
J gene: TRBJ2-1

CDR3 protein: CASSQEDRYQETQYF
CDR3 DNA: TGTGCCAGCAGCCAAGAGGACAGGTACCAAGAGACCCAGTACTTC
D gene: TRBD1
clone size: medium-sized
V gene: TRBV4-2
J gene: TRBJ2-5

CDR3 protein: CASSTGYGYTF
CDR3 DNA: TGTGCCAGCAGCACAGGGTATGGCTACACCTTC
D gene: -
clone size: -
V gene: TRBV11-1
J gene: TRBJ1-2

CDR3 protein: CASSLDGGRGEQYF
CDR3 DNA: TGTGCCAGCAGTTTAGACGGGGGACGGGGGGAGCAGTACTTC
D gene: -
clone size: few
V gene: TRBV27
J gene: TRBJ2-7

CDR3 protein: CASSPRGTSGHTQYF
CDR3 DNA: TGTGCCAGCAGTCCCCGCGGGACTAGCGGGCATACGCAGTATTTT
D gene: TRBD2
clone size: once
V gene: TRBV7-3
J gene: TRBJ2-3

CDR3 protein: CASNKQGSTEAFF
CDR3 DNA: TGTGCCAGCAACAAACAGGGTTCCACTGAAGCTTTCTTT
D gene: -
clone size: few
V gene: TRBV6-6
J gene: TRBJ1-1

CDR3 protein: CASRPDRLVGNTIYF
CDR3 DNA: TGTGCCAGCAGGCCGGACAGGCTGGTCGGAAACACCATATATTTT
D gene: TRBD1
clone size: -
V gene: TRBV27
J gene: TRBJ1-3

CDR3 protein: CASSGGRQGLTGELFF
CDR3 DNA: TGCGCCAGCAGTGGTGGGAGACAGGGATTAACCGGGGAGCTGTTTTTT
D gene: TRBD1
clone size: -
V gene: TRBV10-1
J gene: TRBJ2-2

CDR3 protein: CSSSRGREKLFF
CDR3 DNA: TGTTCCAGCAGTCGCGGCCGGGAAAAACTGTTTTTT
D gene: -
clone size: -
V gene: TRBV7-9
J gene: TRBJ1-4

CDR3 protein: CASTPEGGSNQPQHF
CDR3 DNA: TGTGCCAGCACCCCAGAAGGCGGTAGCAATCAGCCCCAGCATTTT
D gene: -
clone size: -
V gene: TRBV2
J gene: TRBJ1-5

CDR3 protein: CASSLRTGSEKLFF
CDR3 DNA: TGTGCCAGCAGCTTAAGGACAGGGTCTGAAAAACTGTTTTTT
D gene: TRBD1
clone size: -
V gene: TRBV5-5
J gene: TRBJ1-4

CDR3 protein: CASSSRGQHEQFF
CDR3 DNA: TGTGCCAGCAGCTCCAGGGGGCAGCATGAGCAGTTCTTC
D gene: TRBD1
clone size: -
V gene: TRBV7-6
J gene: TRBJ2-1

CDR3 protein: CASSTHQGSTEAFF
CDR3 DNA: TGTGCCAGCAGTACCCATCAGGGGTCCACTGAAGCTTTCTTT
D gene: -
clone size: -
V gene: TRBV6-5
J gene: TRBJ1-1

CDR3 protein: CATSTGFSSYEQYF
CDR3 DNA: TGTGCCACCTCGACGGGTTTTAGCTCCTACGAGCAGTACTTC
D gene: -
clone size: -
V gene: TRBV6-1
J gene: TRBJ2-7

CDR3 protein: CAWSMEGKNYGYTF
CDR3 DNA: TGTGCCTGGAGTATGGAGGGGAAAAACTATGGCTACACCTTC
D gene: -
clone size: once
V gene: TRBV30
J gene: TRBJ1-2

CDR3 protein: CASSPAAPGPPTQRLGREQYF
CDR3 DNA: TGTGCCAGCTCACCTGCGGCCCCCGGGCCGCCCACCCAGCGGCTCGGTCGCGAGCAGTACTTC
D gene: -
clone size: -
V gene: TRBV18
J gene: TRBJ2-7

CDR3 protein: CASSLGTGGYNEQFF
CDR3 DNA: TGCGCCAGCAGCTTGGGGACAGGGGGCTACAATGAGCAGTTCTTC
D gene: TRBD1
clone size: -
V gene: TRBV5-1
J gene: TRBJ2-1

CDR3 protein: CAWSEGFTDTQYF
CDR3 DNA: TGTGCCTGGAGTGAGGGGTTCACAGATACGCAGTATTTT
D gene: -
clone size: -
V gene: TRBV30
J gene: TRBJ2-3

CDR3 protein: CASSIGQQETQYF
CDR3 DNA: TGTGCCAGTAGTATAGGACAGCAAGAGACCCAGTACTTC
D gene: -
clone size: few
V gene: TRBV19
J gene: TRBJ2-5

CDR3 protein: CASRPGQGRYEQYF
CDR3 DNA: TGTGCCAGCAGGCCGGGACAGGGTCGATACGAGCAGTACTTC
D gene: TRBD1
clone size: -
V gene: TRBV2
J gene: TRBJ2-7

CDR3 protein: CASSPAGREYGYTF
CDR3 DNA: TGTGCCAGCAGCCCGGCAGGTCGAGAATATGGCTACACCTTC
D gene: -
clone size: -
V gene: TRBV5-6
J gene: TRBJ1-2

CDR3 protein: CASSLEVRSYEQYF
CDR3 DNA: TGTGCCAGCAGTCTTGAGGTCCGATCCTACGAGCAGTACTTC
D gene: -
clone size: -
V gene: TRBV2
J gene: TRBJ2-7

CDR3 protein: CAWSDGSGSDSPLHF
CDR3 DNA: TGTGCCTGGAGTGACGGAAGCGGGAGTGATTCACCCCTCCACTTT
D gene: -
clone size: -
V gene: TRBV30
J gene: TRBJ1-6

CDR3 protein: CASTEGGGIHYGYTF
CDR3 DNA: TGCGCCAGCACAGAAGGGGGGGGGATTCACTATGGCTACACCTTC
D gene: -
clone size: -
V gene: TRBV4-1
J gene: TRBJ1-2

CDR3 protein: CASSVDGAGLDGYTF
CDR3 DNA: TGTGCCAGCAGCGTAGATGGGGCAGGGTTGGATGGCTACACCTTC
D gene: -
clone size: few
V gene: TRBV9
J gene: TRBJ1-2

CDR3 protein: CASSSIGEGTYEQYF
CDR3 DNA: TGTGCCAGCAGTTCAATCGGGGAGGGGACCTACGAGCAGTACTTC
D gene: TRBD2
clone size: -
V gene: TRBV6-1
J gene: TRBJ2-7

CDR3 protein: CASSYSVGSGTDTQYF
CDR3 DNA: TGTGCCAGCAGTTACTCGGTCGGGAGTGGCACAGATACGCAGTATTTT
D gene: -
clone size: once
V gene: TRBV6-5
J gene: TRBJ2-3